This TCR beta chain was sequenced during a study of cytomegalovirus exposure and HLA in healthy donors. On the study more broadly: Around 77% of 300 to 450 genotyped donors fell in the Caucasian-associated ancestry cluster. Study results and caveats: About 90% or about 30% of the time was how often most TCR beta V segments were productive, according to an earlier analysis. The classifier was said to identify cytomegalovirus status with high specificity and sensitivity.

Both 60 Vbeta primers and 13 Jbeta primers went into the PCR. TCRdb's table, derived via immunoSEQ multiplex PCR, lists solely in-frame clones and lacks some. Here the sample spans over 50,000 clones, roughly 80% being singletons. The V gene's germline CDR1 is MNHNS and CDR2 SASEGT. CDR3 length: 15 residues. Trimming removed 3 bases from V and 1 base from J; junction bases left unmatched: 2. Comment on this clone: Its cognate antigen is unknown.

Specimen: PBMCs. This sequence joins TRBV6-1 and TRBJ2-5, with 10 bases lining up with TRBD1. This clonotype originated in a man aged 40-50 years in good health and CMV-seronegative. In DNA, the CDR3 is TGTGCCAGCAGTGACTGGACAGGGGGCCAAGAGACCCAGTACTTC. Its translation: CASSDWTGGQETQYF.